The entry that follows covers one TCR beta chain sequence. Its antigen is unknown. This entry comes from a study of cytomegalovirus exposure and HLA in healthy donors. Study-wide results and limits: Later analysis found that TCR beta chains associated with HLA were more clonally expanded than other, equally common chains. According to a later analysis, most TCR beta chains associated with CMV appeared HLA-restricted.

In the PCR, 60 Vbeta and 13 Jbeta primers were used. TCRdb's table, derived via immunoSEQ multiplex PCR, lists solely in-frame clones and lacks some. The data hold roughly 80,000 clones, with 75% to 85% observed a single time. The TCR originated in a woman under 40 in good health and CMV-seronegative. Sequenced: PBMCs.

CDR3 sequence reads: CASRVISSYEQYF. The CDR3 DNA sequence: TGTGCCAGCAGAGTTATAAGCTCCTACGAGCAGTACTTC. The chain carries TRBV27 and TRBJ2-5, with D unclear. The J call may not be correct, given that the DNA end is closer to TRBJ2-7. The CDR3 spans 13 residues. Germline V CDR1 and CDR2: MNHEY, SMNVEV (reference sequence).